This T cell receptor beta chain was identified during a study of Ad26.COV2.S vaccination and SARS-CoV-2 variants. Trimming took 5 bases from V and 7 from J, leaving 12 bases between them. The CDR3 runs 14 residues. Germline lookup yields CDR1 MNHEY and CDR2 SVGAGI. As to treatment: some 19 received Ad26.COV2.S at low or high dose, single or two shots; several received placebo; per-sample allocation not given. Repertoires come from day 63 after the first vaccine or placebo injection. A Boston adult aged 18-55 years was the donor. Immunization relied on an Ad26 vector, which expressed Wuhan-strain SARS-CoV-2 spike. Concerning this clone: Its specificity is unknown.

Study findings and constraints: Total T cell responses were possibly underestimated by TCR breadth and depth analyses.

Generated by immunoSEQ multiplex PCR, the TCRdb table keeps only in-frame clones and is missing some. The sample consists of about 220,000 clones, around 89% of them appearing once. The chain uses TRBV6-5 and TRBJ1-6; D uncertain. The sequence was collected from a person between 18 and 59 years old who received the Ad26.COV2.S COVID-19 vaccine or a placebo. This sample comprised peripheral blood, obtained in a trial of Ad26.COV2.S vaccine versus placebo. The CDR3 here is CASSRRVRNSPLHF. As DNA, the CDR3 is TGTGCCAGCAGTCGTAGGGTGAGGAATTCACCCCTCCACTTT.